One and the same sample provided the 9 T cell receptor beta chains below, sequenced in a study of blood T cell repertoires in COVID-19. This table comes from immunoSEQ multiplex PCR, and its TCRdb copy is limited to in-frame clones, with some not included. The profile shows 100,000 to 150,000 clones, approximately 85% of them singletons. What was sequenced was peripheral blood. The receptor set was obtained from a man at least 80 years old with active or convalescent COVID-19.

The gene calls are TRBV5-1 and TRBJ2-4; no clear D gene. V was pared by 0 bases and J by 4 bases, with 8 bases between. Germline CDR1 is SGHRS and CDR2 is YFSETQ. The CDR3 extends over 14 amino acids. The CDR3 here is CASSLEVRKNIQYF. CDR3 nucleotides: TGCGCCAGCAGCTTGGAGGTCAGGAAAAACATTCAGTACTTC.

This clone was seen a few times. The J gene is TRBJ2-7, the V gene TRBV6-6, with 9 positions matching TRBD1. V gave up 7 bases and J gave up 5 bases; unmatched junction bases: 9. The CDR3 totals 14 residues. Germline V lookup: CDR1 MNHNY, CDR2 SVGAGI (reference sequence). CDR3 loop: CASTRDRAWDEQYF. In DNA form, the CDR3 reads TGTGCCAGCACCAGGGACAGGGCCTGGGACGAGCAGTACTTC.

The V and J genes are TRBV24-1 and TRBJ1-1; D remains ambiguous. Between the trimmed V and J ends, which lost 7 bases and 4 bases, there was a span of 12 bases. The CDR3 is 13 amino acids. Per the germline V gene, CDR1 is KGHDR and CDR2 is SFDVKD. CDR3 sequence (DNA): TGTGCCACCAGCGAGGGCTTGGGCACTGAAGCTTTCTTT. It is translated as CATSEGLGTEAFF.

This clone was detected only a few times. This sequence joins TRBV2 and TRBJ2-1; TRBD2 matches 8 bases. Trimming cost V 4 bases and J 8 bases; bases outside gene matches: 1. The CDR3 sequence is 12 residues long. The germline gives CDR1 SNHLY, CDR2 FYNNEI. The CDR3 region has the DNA TGTGCCAGCAGTGCTAGCGGGTATGAGCAGTTCTTC. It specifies CASSASGYEQFF.

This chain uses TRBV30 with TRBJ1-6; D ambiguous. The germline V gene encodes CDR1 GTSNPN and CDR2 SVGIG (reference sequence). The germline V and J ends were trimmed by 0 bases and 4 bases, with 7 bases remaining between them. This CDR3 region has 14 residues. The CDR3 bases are TGTGCCTGGAGTGTGTTACAGTATAATTCACCCCTCCACTTT. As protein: CAWSVLQYNSPLHF.

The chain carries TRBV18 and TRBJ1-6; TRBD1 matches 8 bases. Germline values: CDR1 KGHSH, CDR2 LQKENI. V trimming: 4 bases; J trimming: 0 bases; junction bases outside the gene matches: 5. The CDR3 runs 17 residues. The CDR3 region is CASSQTGEASYNSPLHF. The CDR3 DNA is TGTGCCAGCTCACAGACAGGGGAGGCCTCCTATAATTCACCCCTCCACTTT.

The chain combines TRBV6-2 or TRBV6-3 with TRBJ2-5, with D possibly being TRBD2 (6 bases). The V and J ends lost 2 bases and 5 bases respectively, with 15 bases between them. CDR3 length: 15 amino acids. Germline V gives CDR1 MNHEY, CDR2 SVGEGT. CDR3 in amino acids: CASSYLGLKAETQYF. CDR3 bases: TGTGCCAGCAGTTACCTGGGACTCAAAGCGGAGACCCAGTACTTC.

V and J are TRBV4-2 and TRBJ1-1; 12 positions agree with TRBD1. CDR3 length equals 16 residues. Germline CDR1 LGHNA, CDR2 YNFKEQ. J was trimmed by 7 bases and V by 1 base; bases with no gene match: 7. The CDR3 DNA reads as TGTGCCAGCAGCCAAGCTCCCGGGACAGGGGGCATTGAAGCTTTCTTT. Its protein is CASSQAPGTGGIEAFF.

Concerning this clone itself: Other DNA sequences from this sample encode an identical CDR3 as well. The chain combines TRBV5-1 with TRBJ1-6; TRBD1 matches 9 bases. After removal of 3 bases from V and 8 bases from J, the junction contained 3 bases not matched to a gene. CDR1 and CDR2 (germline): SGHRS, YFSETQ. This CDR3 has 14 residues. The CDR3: CASSSTGGDSPLHF. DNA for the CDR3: TGCGCCAGCAGCTCCACAGGGGGCGATTCACCCCTCCACTTT.